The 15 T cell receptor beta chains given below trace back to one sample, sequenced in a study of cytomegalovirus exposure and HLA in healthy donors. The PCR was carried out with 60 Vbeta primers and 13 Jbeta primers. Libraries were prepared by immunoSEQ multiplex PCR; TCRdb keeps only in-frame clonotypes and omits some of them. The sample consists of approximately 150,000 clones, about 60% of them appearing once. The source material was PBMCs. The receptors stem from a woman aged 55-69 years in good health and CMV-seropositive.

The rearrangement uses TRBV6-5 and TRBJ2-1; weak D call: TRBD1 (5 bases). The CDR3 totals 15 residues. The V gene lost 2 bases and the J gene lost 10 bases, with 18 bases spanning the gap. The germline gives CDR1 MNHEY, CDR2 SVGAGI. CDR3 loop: CASSYAGYQGREQFF. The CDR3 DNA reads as TGTGCCAGCAGTTACGCCGGATATCAGGGCCGCGAGCAGTTCTTC.

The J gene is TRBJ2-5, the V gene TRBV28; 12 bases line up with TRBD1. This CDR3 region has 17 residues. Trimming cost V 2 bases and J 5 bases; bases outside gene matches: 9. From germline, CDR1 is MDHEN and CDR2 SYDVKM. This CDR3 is CASSLLPGQGARETQYF. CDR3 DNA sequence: TGTGCCAGCAGTTTACTACCGGGACAGGGGGCTCGGGAGACCCAGTACTTC.

Written as DNA, the CDR3 is TGTGCCAGTAGGGGTTTCAGGGAGGATGAGCAGTTCTTC. Protein sequence: CASRGFREDEQFF. The chain links TRBV19 to TRBJ2-1; TRBD2 is a possible D gene (6 bases). CDR1 and CDR2 (germline): LNHDA, SQIVND (reference sequence). Trimming took off 6 bases at V and 8 bases at J, with 14 bases between the two ends. This CDR3 has 13 amino acids.

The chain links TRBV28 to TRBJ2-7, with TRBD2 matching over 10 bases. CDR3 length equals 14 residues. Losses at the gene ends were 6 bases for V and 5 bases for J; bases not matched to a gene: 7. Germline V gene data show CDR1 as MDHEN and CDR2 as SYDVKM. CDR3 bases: TGTGCCAGCAGCGCCTTTACTAGCGGGGACGAGCAGTACTTC. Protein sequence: CASSAFTSGDEQYF.

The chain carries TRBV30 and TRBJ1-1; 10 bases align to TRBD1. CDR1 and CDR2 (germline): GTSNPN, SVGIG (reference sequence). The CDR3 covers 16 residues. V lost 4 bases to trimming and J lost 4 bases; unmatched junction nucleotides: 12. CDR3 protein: CAWTRTGGRRSTEAFF. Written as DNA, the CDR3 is TGTGCCTGGACCCGGACAGGGGGTAGGAGGAGCACTGAAGCTTTCTTT. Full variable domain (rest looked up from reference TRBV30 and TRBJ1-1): SQTIHQWPATLVQPVGSPLSLECTVEGTSNPNLYWYRQAAGRGLQLLFYSVGIGQISSEVPQNLSASRPQDRQFILSSKKLLLSDSGFYLCAWTRTGGRRSTEAFFGQGTRLTVV.

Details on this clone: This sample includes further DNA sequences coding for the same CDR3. The CDR3 DNA follows: TGCGCCAGCAGCTTACAGGGGAACACTGAAGCTTTCTTT. The encoded protein is CASSLQGNTEAFF. The chain carries TRBV5-1 and TRBJ1-1; TRBD1 might be the D (6 bases). Germline V gene lookup returns CDR1 SGHRS and CDR2 YFSETQ. The CDR3 is 13 amino acids. The V end lost 2 bases, the J end lost 1 base, and 6 bases lay between the germline ends. The full variable domain, its missing parts supplied by reference TRBV5-1 and TRBJ1-1, is KAGVTQTPRYLIKTRGQQVTLSCSPISGHRSVSWYQQTPGQGLQFLFEYFSETQRNKGNFPGRFSGRQFSNSRSEMNVSTLELGDSALYLCASSLQGNTEAFFGQGTRLTVV.

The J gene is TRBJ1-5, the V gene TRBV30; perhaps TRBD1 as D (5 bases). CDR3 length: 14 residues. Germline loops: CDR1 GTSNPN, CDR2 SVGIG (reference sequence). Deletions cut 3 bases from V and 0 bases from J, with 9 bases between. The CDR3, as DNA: TGTGCCTGGAGCGGGGGGGGTAGCAATCAGCCCCAGCATTTT. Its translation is CAWSGGGSNQPQHF.

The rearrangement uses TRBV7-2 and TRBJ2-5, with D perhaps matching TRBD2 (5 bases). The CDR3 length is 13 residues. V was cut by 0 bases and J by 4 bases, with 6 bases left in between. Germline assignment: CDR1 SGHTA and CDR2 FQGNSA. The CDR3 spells CASSLAGVETQYF. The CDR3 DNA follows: TGTGCCAGCAGCTTAGCGGGAGTAGAGACCCAGTACTTC.

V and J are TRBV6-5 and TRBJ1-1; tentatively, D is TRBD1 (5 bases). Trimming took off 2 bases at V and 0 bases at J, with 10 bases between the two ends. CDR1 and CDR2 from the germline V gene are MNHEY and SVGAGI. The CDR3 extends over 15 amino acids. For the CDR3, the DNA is TGTGCCAGCAGTTACGCGCTGACAGTGAACACTGAAGCTTTCTTT. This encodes CASSYALTVNTEAFF.

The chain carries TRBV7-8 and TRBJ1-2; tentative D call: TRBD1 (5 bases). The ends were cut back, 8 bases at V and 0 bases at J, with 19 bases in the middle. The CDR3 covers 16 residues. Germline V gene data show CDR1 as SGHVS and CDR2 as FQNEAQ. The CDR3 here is CASSEWGRTSNYGYTF. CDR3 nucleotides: TGTGCCAGCTCTGAATGGGGGAGGACCTCTAACTATGGCTACACCTTC.

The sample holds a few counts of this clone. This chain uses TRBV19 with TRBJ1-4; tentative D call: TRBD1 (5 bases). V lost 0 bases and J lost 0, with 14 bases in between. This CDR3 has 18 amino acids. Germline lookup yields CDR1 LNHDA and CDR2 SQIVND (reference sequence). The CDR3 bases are TGTGCCAGTAGTATAGATTTCGACAGAAGATCAACTAATGAAAAACTGTTTTTT. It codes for CASSIDFDRRSTNEKLFF.

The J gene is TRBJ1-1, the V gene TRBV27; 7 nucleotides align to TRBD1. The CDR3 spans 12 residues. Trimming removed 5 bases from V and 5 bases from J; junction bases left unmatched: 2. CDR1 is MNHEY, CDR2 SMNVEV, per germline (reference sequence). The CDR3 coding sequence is TGTGCCAGCAGTCCAGGGGGGACTGAAGCTTTCTTT. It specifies CASSPGGTEAFF.

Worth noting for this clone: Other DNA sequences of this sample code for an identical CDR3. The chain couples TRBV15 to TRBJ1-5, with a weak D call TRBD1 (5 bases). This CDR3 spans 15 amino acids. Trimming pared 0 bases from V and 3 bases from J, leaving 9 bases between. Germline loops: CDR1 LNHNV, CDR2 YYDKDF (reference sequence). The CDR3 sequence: CATSRDRGSNQPQHF. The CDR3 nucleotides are TGTGCCACCAGCAGAGATCGGGGGTCCAATCAGCCCCAGCATTTT.

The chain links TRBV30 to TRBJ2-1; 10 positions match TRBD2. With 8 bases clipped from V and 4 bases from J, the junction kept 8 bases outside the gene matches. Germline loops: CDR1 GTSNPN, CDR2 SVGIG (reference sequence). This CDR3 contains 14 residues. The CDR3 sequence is CAGASGSLYNEQFF. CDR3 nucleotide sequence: TGTGCCGGGGCTAGCGGGAGTTTGTACAATGAGCAGTTCTTC.

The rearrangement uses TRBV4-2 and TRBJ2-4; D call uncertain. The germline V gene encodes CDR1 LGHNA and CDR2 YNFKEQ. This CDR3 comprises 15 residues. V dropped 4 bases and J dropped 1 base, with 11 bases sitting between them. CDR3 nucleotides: TGTGCCAGCAGCCCGAGCGATGCGGCCAAAAACATTCAGTACTTC. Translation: CASSPSDAAKNIQYF.